This T cell receptor (beta chain) was sequenced during a study of stem cell transplantation in POMP-related autoinflammatory disease. Across the whole study: Impaired MHC class I-dependent CD8+ differentiation was hypothesized from defective thymoproteasomes. Through one year post-transplant, neutrophils and platelets were 100% of graft donor origin. Notes on the study in general: Fewer unique TRB V-J gene pairings were identified in patients with PRAID. Across all analyzed T-cell subsets, patients with PRAID tended toward reduced diversity and increased clonality.

Measured with immunoSEQ multiplex PCR; TCRdb has only the in-frame clones, and not every one. The table includes roughly 8,900 clones, just over 85% detected once. CDR3 size: 14 residues. CDR1 is LGHNA and CDR2 is YNFKEQ in the germline V gene. The ends lost 3 bases at V and 3 bases at J; junction bases unmatched: 4. On this clone: Antigen unknown.

The chain employs TRBV4-2 and TRBJ1-1; 7 bases are shared with TRBD1. The sequence derives from a human patient with POMP-related autoinflammation and immune dysregulation (PRAID). Some T cells could come from the graft donor. The starting material was CD8+ T cells from PBMCs, obtained after stem cell transplantation. DNA for the CDR3: TGTGCCAGCAGCCAGAAAGGACAGGACACTGAAGCTTTCTTT. It encodes CASSQKGQDTEAFF.